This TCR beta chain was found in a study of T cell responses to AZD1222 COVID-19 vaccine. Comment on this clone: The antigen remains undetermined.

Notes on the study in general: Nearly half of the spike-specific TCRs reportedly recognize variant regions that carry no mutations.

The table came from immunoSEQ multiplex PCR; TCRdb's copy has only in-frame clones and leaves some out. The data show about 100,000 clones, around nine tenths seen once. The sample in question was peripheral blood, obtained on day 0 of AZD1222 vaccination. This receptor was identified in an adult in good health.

CDR3 nucleotides: TGTGCCAGCAGCTTATTTGCCGGGGGGGGTTTTTTTTCCAATTCACCCCTCCACTTT. Its protein is CASSLFAGGGFFSNSPLHF. The chain combines TRBV7-9 with TRBJ1-6; tentatively, D is TRBD1 (5 bases). The germline CDR1 and CDR2 sequences are SEHNR and FQNEAQ (reference sequence). This CDR3 is built from 19 residues. V shed 2 bases and J shed 7 bases, with 24 bases lying between them.